Presented here are 4 T cell receptor beta chains from one specimen sequenced in a study of cytomegalovirus exposure and HLA in healthy donors (dated by TCRdb to 2016 to 2017). The library was obtained by the immunoSEQ multiplex PCR assay. The multiplex PCR relied on a mix of 60 forward primers for TCR Vbeta segments and 13 reverse primers for TCR Jbeta segments. Imported from immuneACCESS, the table was reduced by TCRdb to in-frame sequences with V and J called. These copies leave out some clones; in studies compared against another copy, an unresolved V gene accounts for under half, and the cause of the remainder is not known. This sample has about 280,000 clones in its table, and roughly 90% of those were observed once. About 2.3% of the sample comes from the top ten. Sequencing was performed on PBMCs. These receptors were obtained from a woman under 30 in good health and CMV-seronegative.

The rearrangement links TRBV5-1 to TRBJ2-1; 9 bases are shared with TRBD2. Losses at the gene ends were 4 bases for V and 2 bases for J; bases not matched to a gene: 7. Per germline, CDR1 SGHRS and CDR2 YFSETQ. The CDR3 totals 16 residues. The CDR3 reads CASSAAGGPPYNEQFF. The CDR3 region has the DNA TGCGCCAGCAGCGCCGCGGGGGGGCCCCCCTACAATGAGCAGTTCTTC.

V usage is TRBV4-1 and J usage is TRBJ2-3, with D perhaps matching TRBD2 (6 bases). V was shortened by 1 base and J by 5 bases, with 19 bases between the two germline ends. The CDR3 runs 17 residues. CDR1 and CDR2 from the germline V gene are MGHRA and YSYEKL. The CDR3 loop is CASSQGVSGRNIDTQYF. The CDR3 DNA reads TGCGCCAGCAGCCAAGGGGTTAGCGGTCGGAACATAGATACGCAGTATTTT.

The chain is built from TRBV5-1 and TRBJ2-5; 7 bases fit TRBD1. V dropped 3 bases and J dropped 4; count of bases not matched to a gene: 3. Looked up from germline, CDR1 is SGHRS and CDR2 is YFSETQ. The CDR3 consists of 13 residues. The CDR3 loop reads CASSWGQRETQYF. Here the CDR3 DNA reads TGCGCCAGCAGCTGGGGACAGAGAGAGACCCAGTACTTC.

This chain uses TRBV9 with TRBJ1-1; 7 bases match TRBD1. The V and J ends lost 3 bases and 0 bases, in that order; junction bases with no gene match: 5. The CDR3 loop spans 15 amino acids. Germline values: CDR1 SGDLS, CDR2 YYNGEE. The CDR3 nucleotides are TGTGCCAGCAGCGCTATACAGGGGATGAACACTGAAGCTTTCTTT. Protein sequence: CASSAIQGMNTEAFF.